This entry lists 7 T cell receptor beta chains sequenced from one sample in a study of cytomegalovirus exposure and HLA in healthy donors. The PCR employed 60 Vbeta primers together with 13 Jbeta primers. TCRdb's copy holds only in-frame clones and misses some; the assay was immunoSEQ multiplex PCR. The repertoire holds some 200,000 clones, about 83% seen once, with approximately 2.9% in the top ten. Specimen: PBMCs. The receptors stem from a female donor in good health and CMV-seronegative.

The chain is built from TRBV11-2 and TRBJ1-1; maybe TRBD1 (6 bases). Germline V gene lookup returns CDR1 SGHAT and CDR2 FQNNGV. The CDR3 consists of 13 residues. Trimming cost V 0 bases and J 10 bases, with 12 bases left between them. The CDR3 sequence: CASSLDTGRGAFF. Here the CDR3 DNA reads TGTGCCAGCAGCTTAGATACAGGGAGAGGAGCTTTCTTT.

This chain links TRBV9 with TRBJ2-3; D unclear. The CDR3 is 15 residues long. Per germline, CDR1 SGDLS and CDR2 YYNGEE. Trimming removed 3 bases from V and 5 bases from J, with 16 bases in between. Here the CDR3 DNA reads TGTGCCAGCAGCGCCCCGCGGTCGCTGGGAGATACGCAGTATTTT. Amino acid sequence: CASSAPRSLGDTQYF. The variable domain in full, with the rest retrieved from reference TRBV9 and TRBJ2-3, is DSGVTQTPKHLITATGQRVTLRCSPRSGDLSVYWYQQSLDQGLQFLIQYYNGEERAKGNILERFSAQQFPDLHSELNLSSLELGDSALYFCASSAPRSLGDTQYFGPGTRLTVL.

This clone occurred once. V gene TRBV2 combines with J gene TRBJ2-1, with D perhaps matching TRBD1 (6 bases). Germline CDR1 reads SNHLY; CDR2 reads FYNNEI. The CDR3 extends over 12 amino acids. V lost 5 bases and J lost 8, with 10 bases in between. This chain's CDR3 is CASSLRGDEQFF. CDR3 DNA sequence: TGTGCCAGCAGTCTCAGGGGAGATGAGCAGTTCTTC.

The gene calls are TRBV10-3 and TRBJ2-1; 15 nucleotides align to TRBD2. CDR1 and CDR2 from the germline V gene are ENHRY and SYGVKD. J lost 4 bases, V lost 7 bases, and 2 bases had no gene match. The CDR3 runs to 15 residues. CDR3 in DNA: TGTGCCATCACCGGACTAGCGGGGGGGTACAATGAGCAGTTCTTC. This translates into CAITGLAGGYNEQFF.

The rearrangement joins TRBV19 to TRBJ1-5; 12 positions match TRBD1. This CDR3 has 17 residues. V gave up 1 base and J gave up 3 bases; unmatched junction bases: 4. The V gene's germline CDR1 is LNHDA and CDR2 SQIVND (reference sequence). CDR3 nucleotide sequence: TGTGCCAGTAGTATAGCCCCGGGACAGGGGGCCAATCAGCCCCAGCATTTT. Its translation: CASSIAPGQGANQPQHF. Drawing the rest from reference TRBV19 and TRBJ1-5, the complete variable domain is DGGITQSPKYLFRKEGQNVTLSCEQNLNHDAMYWYRQDPGQGLRLIYYSQIVNDFQKGDIAEGYSVSREKKESFPLTVTSAQKNPTAFYLCASSIAPGQGANQPQHFGDGTRLSIL.

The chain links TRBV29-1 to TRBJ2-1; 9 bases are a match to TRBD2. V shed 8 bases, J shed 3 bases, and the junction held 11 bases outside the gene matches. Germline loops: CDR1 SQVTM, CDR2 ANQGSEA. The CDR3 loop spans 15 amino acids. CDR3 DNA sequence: TGCAGCCTTTCTAGCGGGAAGAGTCTCTACAATGAGCAGTTCTTC. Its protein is CSLSSGKSLYNEQFF.

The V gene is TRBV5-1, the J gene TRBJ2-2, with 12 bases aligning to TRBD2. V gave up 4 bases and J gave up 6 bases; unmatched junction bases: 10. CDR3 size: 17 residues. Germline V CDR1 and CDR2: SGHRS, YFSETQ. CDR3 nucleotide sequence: TGCGCCAGCAGCCTGACCCTAGCGGGAGGGCGGTCCGGGGAGCTGTTTTTT. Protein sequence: CASSLTLAGGRSGELFF.